This T cell receptor beta chain derives from a study of post-analysis software for immune sequencing data. Across the study: Recorded disease courses covered relapsing-remitting, secondary progressive and progressive-relapsing multiple sclerosis. Some patients had no subtype annotation.

Study results and limitations: Batch-mates among the samples co-clustered strongly by F measure. In patients, five or six TRBV segments were more frequent than in controls, with TRBV5-6, TRBV5-1 and TRBV20-1 among them. People with multiple sclerosis had a significantly lower normalized Chao1 diversity than controls did.

The authors incorporated unique molecular identifiers into the TCR beta cDNA libraries. Researchers reported 550,000 or so cDNA molecules coming from roughly 1 to 10 million T cells. TCRdb processed the PCR reads anew with MiXCR; each CDR3 protein has one entry. There are 600,000 to 700,000 distinct CDR3 sequences in the sample; 55% to 60% occur only once, and about 11% lies in the top ten. This clonotype was counted once. Its target is not known. The CDR3 spans 14 residues. CDR1 and CDR2 from the germline V gene are MNHEY and SVGEGT. V lost 6 bases and J lost 4, with 15 bases in between. This rearrangement joins TRBV6-2 or TRBV6-3 to TRBJ2-5; D call uncertain. The source of this sequence is a girl aged 2-9 years with multiple sclerosis. The sample was blood. The CDR3 reads CASRFEAGGETQYF. The CDR3 DNA follows: TGTGCCAGCAGGTTCGAGGCAGGCGGAGAGACCCAGTACTTC.